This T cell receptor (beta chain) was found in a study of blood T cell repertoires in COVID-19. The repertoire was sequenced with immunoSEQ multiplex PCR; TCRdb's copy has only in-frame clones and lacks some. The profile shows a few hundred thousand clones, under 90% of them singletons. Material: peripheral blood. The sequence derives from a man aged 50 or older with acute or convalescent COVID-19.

The CDR3 DNA reads TGTGCCAGCAGGGGACCCAATTCACCCCTCCACTTT. It codes for CASRGPNSPLHF. V is TRBV19 and J is TRBJ1-6; D perhaps matches TRBD1 (6 bases). The ends were cut back, 9 bases at V and 7 bases at J, with 10 bases in the middle. Germline V gene sequence: CDR1 LNHDA, CDR2 SQIVND (reference sequence). CDR3 length equals 12 residues. The variable domain in full, completed from reference TRBV19 and TRBJ1-6, reads DGGITQSPKYLFRKEGQNVTLSCEQNLNHDAMYWYRQDPGQGLRLIYYSQIVNDFQKGDIAEGYSVSREKKESFPLTVTSAQKNPTAFYLCASRGPNSPLHFGNGTRLTVT.